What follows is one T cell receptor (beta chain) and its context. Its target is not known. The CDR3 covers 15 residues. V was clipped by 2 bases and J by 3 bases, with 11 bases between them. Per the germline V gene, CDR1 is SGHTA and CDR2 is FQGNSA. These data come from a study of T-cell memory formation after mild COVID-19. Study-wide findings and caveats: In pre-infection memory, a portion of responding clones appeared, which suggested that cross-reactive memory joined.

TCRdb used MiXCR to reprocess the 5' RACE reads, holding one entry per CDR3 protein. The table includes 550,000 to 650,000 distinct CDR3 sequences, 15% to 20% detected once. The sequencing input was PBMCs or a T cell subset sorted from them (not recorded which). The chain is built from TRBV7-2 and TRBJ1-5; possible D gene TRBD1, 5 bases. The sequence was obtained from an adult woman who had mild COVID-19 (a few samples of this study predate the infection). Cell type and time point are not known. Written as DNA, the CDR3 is TGTGCCAGCAGCTTACTTGGGGGAGCCAATCAGCCCCAGCATTTT. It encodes CASSLLGGANQPQHF.